This T cell receptor (beta chain) was identified in a study of molecular identifiers for immune sequencing clone quantification. General study points: Spiked Jurkat TCR RNA equivalent to one cell reportedly surfaced among some 1 million naive cells.

In the sort, naive CD8 T cells were defined as CD8+CD4-CCR7+CD45RA+. With listed TCR primers and previously described methods, bulk TCR libraries were prepared. TCRdb called the PCR reads again in MiXCR, with one record for every CDR3 protein. The top ten clones hold around 1.6% of a sample with more than 60,000 distinct CDR3 sequences, over 15% of them seen once. This clonotype occurred many times. Its antigen is undetermined. J gave up 3 bases and V 6 bases, and 8 bases lay outside the gene matches. The CDR3 extends over 14 amino acids. CDR1 is MDHEN, CDR2 SYDVKM, per germline. Sequences were obtained from naive CD8+ T cells from blood, with Jurkat cell RNA spiked in. Subset of the sample: FACS-sorted CD8+CD4-CCR7+CD45RA+ naive T cells. The origin of this receptor is a human donor in good health. Some libraries in this study had Jurkat cell RNA spiked in. The chain is built from TRBV28 and TRBJ2-7; TRBD1 matches at 7 bases. CDR3 residues: CASRPTGKSYEQYF. For the CDR3, the DNA is TGTGCCAGCAGACCGACAGGGAAAAGCTACGAGCAGTACTTC.